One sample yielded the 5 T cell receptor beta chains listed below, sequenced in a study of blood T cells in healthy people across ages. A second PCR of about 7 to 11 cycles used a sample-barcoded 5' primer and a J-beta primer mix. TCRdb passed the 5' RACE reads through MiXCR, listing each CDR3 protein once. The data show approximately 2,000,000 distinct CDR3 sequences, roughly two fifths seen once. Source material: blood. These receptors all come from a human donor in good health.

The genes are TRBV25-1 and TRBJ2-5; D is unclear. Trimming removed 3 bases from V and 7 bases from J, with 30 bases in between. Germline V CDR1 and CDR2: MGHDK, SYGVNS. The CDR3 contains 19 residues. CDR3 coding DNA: TGTGCCAGCAGTGAGGCACAACATTTCCCAAAGGGTATTTCGGTGACCCAGTACTTC. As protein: CASSEAQHFPKGISVTQYF. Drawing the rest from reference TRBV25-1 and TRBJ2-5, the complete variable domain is EADIYQTPRYLVIGTGKKITLECSQTMGHDKMYWYQQDPGMELHLIHYSYGVNSTEKGDLSSESTVSRIRTEHFPLTLESARPSHTSQYLCASSEAQHFPKGISVTQYFGPGTRLLVL.

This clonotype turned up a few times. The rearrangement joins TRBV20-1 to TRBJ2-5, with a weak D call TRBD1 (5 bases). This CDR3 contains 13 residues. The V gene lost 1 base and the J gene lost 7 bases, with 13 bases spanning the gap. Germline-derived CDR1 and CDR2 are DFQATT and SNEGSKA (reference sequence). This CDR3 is CSARGGGSGTQYF. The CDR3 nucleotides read TGCAGTGCTAGAGGGGGCGGCTCTGGGACCCAGTACTTC.

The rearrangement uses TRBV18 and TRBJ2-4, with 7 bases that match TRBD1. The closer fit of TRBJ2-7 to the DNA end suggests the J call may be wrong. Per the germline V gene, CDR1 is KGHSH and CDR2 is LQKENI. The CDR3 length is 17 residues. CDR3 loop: CASSPPYGTVVPYEQYF. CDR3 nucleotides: TGTGCCAGCTCACCACCGTACGGGACAGTCGTACCCTACGAGCAGTACTTC.

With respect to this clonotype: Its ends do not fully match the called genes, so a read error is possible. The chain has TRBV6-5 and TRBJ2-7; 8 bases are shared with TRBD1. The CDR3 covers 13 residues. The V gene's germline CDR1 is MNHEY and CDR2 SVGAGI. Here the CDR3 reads CAGSRDRSYEQYF. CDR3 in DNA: TGTGCCGGCAGCCGGGACAGGTCCTACGAGCAGTACTTC.

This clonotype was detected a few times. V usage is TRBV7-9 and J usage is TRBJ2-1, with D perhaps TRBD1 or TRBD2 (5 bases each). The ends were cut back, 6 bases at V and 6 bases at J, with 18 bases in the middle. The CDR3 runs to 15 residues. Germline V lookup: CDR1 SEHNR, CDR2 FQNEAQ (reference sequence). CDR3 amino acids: CASRNRDRLFNEQFF. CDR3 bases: TGTGCCAGCAGGAACCGGGACCGCCTATTCAATGAGCAGTTCTTC.